This entry lists 29 T cell receptor beta chains sequenced from one sample in a study of cytomegalovirus exposure and HLA in healthy donors. PCR used 60 Vbeta primers and 13 Jbeta primers. Libraries were prepared by immunoSEQ multiplex PCR; TCRdb keeps only in-frame clonotypes and omits some of them. Of under 200,000 clones in the sample, approximately 88% were seen once. The sample comprised PBMCs. Receptors were obtained from a boy younger than 18 in good health and CMV-seronegative.

The chain couples TRBV6-1 to TRBJ1-5, with TRBD1 matching 7 bases. Germline trimming cut 5 bases from V and 1 base from J; bases unmatched to any gene: 2. The CDR3 extends over 14 amino acids. In germline, CDR1 is MNHNS, CDR2 SASEGT. In DNA, the CDR3 is TGTGCCAGCAGTAAACAGGGGAGCAATCAGCCCCAGCATTTT. It specifies CASSKQGSNQPQHF.

The chain uses TRBV11-2 and TRBJ1-4; D ambiguous. The CDR3 contains 13 residues. Germline V gene data show CDR1 as SGHAT and CDR2 as FQNNGV. V shed 5 bases and J shed 5 bases, with 9 bases lying between them. CDR3 nucleotide sequence: TGTGCCAGCAGCAGGGAGAGGAATGAAAAACTGTTTTTT. Translation gives CASSRERNEKLFF.

This clone turned up a few times. This chain uses TRBV29-1 with TRBJ1-2; D not certain. V lost 3 bases and J 8 bases, leaving 4 bases between the germline ends. CDR3 length equals 9 residues. Germline CDR1 reads SQVTM; CDR2 reads ANQGSEA. The CDR3 bases are TGCAGCGTTGATCCGGGCTACACCTTC. Encoded protein: CSVDPGYTF.

This clone was seen a handful of times. The chain recombines TRBV7-8 with TRBJ2-2, with a possible D match to TRBD2 (5 bases). The CDR3 consists of 15 residues. Germline V gene lookup returns CDR1 SGHVS and CDR2 FQNEAQ. The V end lost 5 bases, the J end lost 5 bases, and 15 bases lay between the germline ends. The CDR3 loop is CASSDGWRATGELFF. The CDR3 DNA sequence: TGTGCCAGCAGCGACGGGTGGCGGGCGACCGGGGAGCTGTTTTTT.

The rearrangement joins TRBV27 to TRBJ2-7; TRBD1 aligns across 7 bases. The CDR3 runs to 13 residues. Germline V gene data show CDR1 as MNHEY and CDR2 as SMNVEV (reference sequence). V lost 2 bases, J lost 4 bases, and 2 bases stayed unmatched. Here the CDR3 DNA reads TGTGCCAGCAGTTTAGGGACAGAATACGAGCAGTACTTC. This gives the protein CASSLGTEYEQYF.

This chain links TRBV30 with TRBJ2-5, with D tentatively TRBD1 (7 bases). The CDR3 has 13 amino acids. Trimming left V 7 bases short and J 5 bases short, with 17 bases between. Germline loops: CDR1 GTSNPN, CDR2 SVGIG (reference sequence). CDR3 amino acids: CASSEGAGETQYF. CDR3 DNA: TGTGCCTCCTCAGAGGGGGCGGGGGAGACCCAGTACTTC. The variable domain in full, completed from reference TRBV30 and TRBJ2-5, reads SQTIHQWPATLVQPVGSPLSLECTVEGTSNPNLYWYRQAAGRGLQLLFYSVGIGQISSEVPQNLSASRPQDRQFILSSKKLLLSDSGFYLCASSEGAGETQYFGPGTRLLVL.

The rearrangement links TRBV5-1 to TRBJ2-7; 10 bases agree with TRBD2. This CDR3 contains 14 residues. Trimming took 0 bases from V and 5 from J; bases not matched to a gene: 2. Germline assignment: CDR1 SGHRS and CDR2 YFSETQ. In DNA, the CDR3 is TGCGCCAGCAGCTTGGAGCGGGAGGGGGACGAGCAGTACTTC. It specifies CASSLEREGDEQYF.

The chain uses TRBV5-1 and TRBJ2-1; 7 nucleotides match TRBD1. V shed 5 bases, J shed 5 bases, and the junction held 4 bases outside the gene matches. Germline CDR1 and CDR2: SGHRS and YFSETQ. The CDR3 totals 13 residues. The CDR3 is CASSMGQNNEQFF. The CDR3 bases are TGCGCCAGCAGTATGGGACAGAACAATGAGCAGTTCTTC.

The chain recombines TRBV12-2 with TRBJ2-7; TRBD1, the table's D call, was not compared with the DNA. TRBV12-2 is tagged as a pseudogene. This CDR3 spans 15 amino acids. CDR3 bases: TGTGCAAGTCGCTCACCTTTCGACAGGGGCGACGAGCAGTACTTC. Its translation: CASRSPFDRGDEQYF.

V is TRBV6-4 and J is TRBJ1-2; D may be TRBD1 (5 bases). Germline assignment: CDR1 MRHNA and CDR2 SNTAGT. V shed 6 bases and J shed 4 bases, with 12 bases lying between them. This CDR3 region has 13 residues. CDR3 sequence reads: CASRVRGIYGYTF. CDR3 nucleotides: TGTGCCAGCAGGGTAAGGGGTATCTATGGCTACACCTTC.

V gene TRBV27 combines with J gene TRBJ2-7; no definite D call. The CDR3 loop spans 13 amino acids. V lost 7 bases and J 4 bases, leaving 14 bases between the germline ends. CDR1 MNHEY and CDR2 SMNVEV come from the germline V gene (reference sequence). The CDR3 DNA is TGTGCCAGCACTCCTCTGACTGGGTACGAGCAGTACTTC. Translated: CASTPLTGYEQYF.

V is TRBV10-3 and J is TRBJ1-5; TRBD1 aligns across 9 bases. Trimming cost V 2 bases and J 5 bases; bases outside gene matches: 4. CDR3 size: 15 residues. Per the germline V gene, CDR1 is ENHRY and CDR2 is SYGVKD. CDR3 loop: CAISEGDRDHQPQHF. As DNA, the CDR3 is TGTGCCATCAGTGAGGGGGACAGGGACCATCAGCCCCAGCATTTT.

The chain links TRBV2 to TRBJ2-5; maybe TRBD1 (6 bases). V dropped 7 bases and J dropped 5 bases, with 14 bases sitting between them. The CDR3 sequence is 13 residues long. Germline V gene sequence: CDR1 SNHLY, CDR2 FYNNEI. The DNA for the CDR3 is TGTGCCAGCACTAACAGGGTCGGGGAGACCCAGTACTTC. This codes for CASTNRVGETQYF.

The genes are TRBV7-9 and TRBJ1-1; 7 nucleotides agree with TRBD1. This CDR3 spans 13 amino acids. Germline V gene lookup returns CDR1 SEHNR and CDR2 FQNEAQ (reference sequence). The V segment lost 3 bases and the J segment 5 bases; nucleotides outside the gene matches: 3. DNA of the CDR3: TGTGCCAGCAGCTTGAACAGGGGAACTGAAGCTTTCTTT. This encodes CASSLNRGTEAFF.

V and J are TRBV5-4 and TRBJ1-1, with 7 bases aligning to TRBD1. Germline values: CDR1 SGHNT, CDR2 YYREEE (reference sequence). The CDR3 totals 13 residues. The V and J ends lost 4 bases and 10 bases, in that order; junction bases with no gene match: 10. CDR3 coding DNA: TGTGCCAGCAGCCGAAACGACAGGGTAGCAGCTTTCTTT. Translating it yields CASSRNDRVAAFF.

The rearrangement uses TRBV14 and TRBJ1-2; D is undetermined. V lost 4 bases and J lost 7, with 19 bases in between. CDR1 and CDR2 from the germline V gene are SGHDN and FVKESK. CDR3 length equals 15 residues. The CDR3 DNA sequence: TGTGCCAGCAGCCTCTATTGGACCGGTGGAGGTGGCTACACCTTC. Translating it yields CASSLYWTGGGGYTF.

This rearrangement joins TRBV18 to TRBJ1-1; 8 nucleotides align to TRBD1. Per germline, CDR1 KGHSH and CDR2 LQKENI. CDR3 length equals 15 residues. After removal of 5 bases from V and 1 base from J, the junction contained 6 bases not matched to a gene. CDR3 bases: TGTGCCAGCTCAGGAAGGACAGGGAAGAACACTGAAGCTTTCTTT. As protein: CASSGRTGKNTEAFF.

This sequence joins TRBV10-1 and TRBJ2-7, with no clear D. Between the trimmed V and J ends, which lost 3 bases and 1 base, there was a span of 7 bases. CDR1 is WNHNN and CDR2 is SYGVQD in the germline V gene (reference sequence). The CDR3 spans 13 residues. CDR3 in DNA: TGCGCCAGCAGTGACCCAGGATCCTACGAGCAGTACTTC. Amino acids: CASSDPGSYEQYF.

This clone has only one observation. This chain links TRBV18 with TRBJ2-2, with D possibly being TRBD1 (5 bases). Trimming took 3 bases from V and 7 from J, leaving 12 bases between them. The CDR3 length is 14 residues. Germline V lookup: CDR1 KGHSH, CDR2 LQKENI. The CDR3 coding sequence is TGTGCCAGCTCACCTCTGATAACAGGCGGGGAGCTGTTTTTT. Encoded protein: CASSPLITGGELFF.

The chain carries TRBV2 and TRBJ1-2; 7 bases align to TRBD1. CDR1 and CDR2 (germline): SNHLY, FYNNEI. This CDR3 is 14 amino acids long. Trimming cost V 6 bases and J 8 bases; bases outside gene matches: 12. CDR3 sequence: CASRGDSGTVGYTF. As DNA, the CDR3 is TGTGCCAGCAGGGGCGACTCCGGGACAGTAGGCTACACCTTC.

V and J are TRBV6-5 and TRBJ1-1; D is perhaps TRBD1 (6 bases). The CDR3 covers 15 residues. The germline V gene encodes CDR1 MNHEY and CDR2 SVGAGI. Trimming took 5 bases from V and 4 from J, leaving 17 bases between them. The CDR3 sequence is CASSRPNRVVTEAFF. CDR3 DNA sequence: TGTGCCAGCAGTCGACCGAACAGGGTAGTCACTGAAGCTTTCTTT.

CDR3 in amino acids: CASSPSPYPGTEAFF. CDR3 nucleotides: TGTGCCAGCAGTCCCTCCCCCTACCCGGGGACTGAAGCTTTCTTT. The chain has TRBV2 and TRBJ1-1; D is uncertain. Germline V gene data show CDR1 as SNHLY and CDR2 as FYNNEI. Trimming left V 5 bases short and J 5 bases short, with 18 bases between. The CDR3 is 15 residues long.

V is TRBV9 and J is TRBJ1-1; D is uncertain. The germline V gene encodes CDR1 SGDLS and CDR2 YYNGEE. Trimming pared 1 base from V and 3 bases from J, leaving 7 bases between. The CDR3 totals 13 residues. The CDR3, as DNA: TGTGCCAGCAGCGTACTAGTATACACTGAAGCTTTCTTT. It yields the protein CASSVLVYTEAFF. The full variable domain, in which reference TRBV9 and TRBJ1-1 provide the parts outside the CDR3, is DSGVTQTPKHLITATGQRVTLRCSPRSGDLSVYWYQQSLDQGLQFLIQYYNGEERAKGNILERFSAQQFPDLHSELNLSSLELGDSALYFCASSVLVYTEAFFGQGTRLTVV.

The V gene is TRBV5-4, the J gene TRBJ1-2; 8 bases match TRBD1. This CDR3 contains 12 residues. CDR1 SGHNT and CDR2 YYREEE come from the germline V gene (reference sequence). V lost 5 bases, J lost 6 bases, and 3 bases stayed unmatched. CDR3 sequence: CASSRQGNGYTF. For the CDR3, the DNA is TGTGCCAGCAGTCGACAGGGGAATGGCTACACCTTC.

This clone showed up just a few times. The CDR3 here is CASSLVAGGPGGELFF. DNA for the CDR3: TGTGCCAGCAGCTTAGTAGCGGGGGGGCCAGGCGGGGAGCTGTTTTTT. The chain recombines TRBV7-8 with TRBJ2-2; TRBD2 agrees at 11 bases. The CDR3 is 16 residues long. Trimming at V came to 1 base and at J to 7 bases, leaving 5 bases not matched to a gene. CDR1 is SGHVS, CDR2 FQNEAQ, per germline.

This clone was recorded once. This chain connects TRBV4-2 to TRBJ2-7; tentatively, D is TRBD2 (6 bases). V was shortened by 8 bases and J by 2 bases, with 13 bases between the two germline ends. Per germline, CDR1 LGHNA and CDR2 YNFKEQ. CDR3 length equals 13 residues. CDR3 DNA sequence: TGTGCCAGCGGAGGGCGGGGTACCTACGAGCAGTACTTC. It translates to CASGGRGTYEQYF.

This sequence joins TRBV25-1 and TRBJ1-1; tentatively, D is TRBD1 (6 bases). The CDR3 is made up of 14 amino acids. V gave up 8 bases and J gave up 0 bases, with 13 bases separating them. The germline gives CDR1 MGHDK, CDR2 SYGVNS. The CDR3 region has the DNA TGTGCCAGCCTCACAGGGCTACTGAACACTGAAGCTTTCTTT. Protein sequence: CASLTGLLNTEAFF.

The V gene is TRBV28, the J gene TRBJ1-2; D is undetermined. V gave up 4 bases and J gave up 4 bases, with 7 bases separating them. CDR1 and CDR2 from the germline V gene are MDHEN and SYDVKM. CDR3 length: 12 residues. CDR3 in DNA: TGTGCCAGCAGTTCAGACACCTATGGCTACACCTTC. Translation gives CASSSDTYGYTF.

The chain is built from TRBV18 and TRBJ2-1; tentative D call: TRBD1 (6 bases). Germline-derived CDR1 and CDR2 are KGHSH and LQKENI. V lost 3 bases to trimming and J lost 7 bases, with 19 bases between them. The CDR3 runs to 16 residues. The CDR3, as DNA: TGTGCCAGCTCACCGAGACAGGACCTAAGTGGGAATGAGCAGTTCTTC. Translating it yields CASSPRQDLSGNEQFF. The variable domain in full, completed from reference TRBV18 and TRBJ2-1, reads NAGVMQNPRHLVRRRGQEARLRCSPMKGHSHVYWYRQLPEEGLKFMVYLQKENIIDESGMPKERFSAEFPKEGPSILRIQQVVRGDSAAYFCASSPRQDLSGNEQFFGPGTRLTVL.